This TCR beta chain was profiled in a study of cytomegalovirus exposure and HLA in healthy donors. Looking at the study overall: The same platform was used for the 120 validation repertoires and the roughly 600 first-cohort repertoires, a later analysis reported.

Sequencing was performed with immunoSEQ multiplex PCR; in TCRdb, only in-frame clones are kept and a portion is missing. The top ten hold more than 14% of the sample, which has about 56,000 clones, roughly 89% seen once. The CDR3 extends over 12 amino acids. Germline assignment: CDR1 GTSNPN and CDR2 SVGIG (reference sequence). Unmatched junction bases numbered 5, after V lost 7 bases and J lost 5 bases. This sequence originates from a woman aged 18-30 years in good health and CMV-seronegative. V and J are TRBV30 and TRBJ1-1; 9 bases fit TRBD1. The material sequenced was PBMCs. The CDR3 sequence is CALGQGWTEAFF. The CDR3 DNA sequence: TGTGCCTTGGGACAGGGATGGACTGAAGCTTTCTTT.